The present entry profiles one T cell receptor (beta chain) with its context. The antigen remains undetermined. This record comes from a study of graft-versus-host responses after intestinal transplantation. Study at large: Recipients got multivisceral, liver-intestinal, or isolated intestinal transplants. Uniformly, recipients were administered anti-thymocyte globulin induction with subsequent tacrolimus and steroids for about 3 years. Study-wide results and caveats: In recipient marrow, GvH clones were found, and some appeared first in ileum or blood. Allografts from individuals with graft-donor T cell macrochimerism displayed high graft-versus-host to host-versus-graft clonal ratios.

Produced via immunoSEQ multiplex PCR; TCRdb's table is partial and in-frame only. The sample consists of over 75,000 clones, roughly 84% of them appearing once. The receptor was derived from a human donor who was the organ donor for an intestinal transplant. The input for sequencing was unstimulated CD8+ T cells sorted from spleen or lymph node cells, taken before transplant.

The CDR3 here is CASTAPGTAFYEQYF. The CDR3 coding sequence is TGTGCCAGCACCGCCCCTGGGACGGCATTCTACGAGCAGTACTTC. This chain links TRBV6-1 with TRBJ2-7; D tentatively fits TRBD1 or TRBD2 (5 bases each). Per germline, CDR1 MNHNS and CDR2 SASEGT. This CDR3 spans 15 amino acids. V dropped 7 bases and J dropped 3 bases, with 19 bases sitting between them.